The 30 T cell receptor beta chains below were found in one sample sequenced in a study of early T cells in non-severe SARS-CoV-2 infection. TCRdb recomputed calls from the 5' RACE reads with MiXCR, one row per CDR3 protein. Here the sample spans 85,000 to 95,000 distinct CDR3 sequences, approximately 14% being singletons. Sequencing used whole blood. The receptors here all came from an adult who was a healthcare worker with PCR-confirmed SARS-CoV-2 infection or an uninfected control (not recorded which).

This clonotype was observed at least ten times. The J gene is TRBJ1-3, the V gene TRBV5-1; tentative D call: TRBD1 (5 bases). Between the trimmed V and J ends, which lost 3 bases and 2 bases, there was a span of 9 bases. This CDR3 has 14 amino acids. CDR1 is SGHRS and CDR2 is YFSETQ in the germline V gene. CDR3 in amino acids: CASSSGGAGNTIYF. CDR3 nucleotides: TGCGCCAGCAGCTCCGGGGGGGCTGGAAACACCATATATTTT. Full variable domain (remainder filled in from reference TRBV5-1 and TRBJ1-3): KAGVTQTPRYLIKTRGQQVTLSCSPISGHRSVSWYQQTPGQGLQFLFEYFSETQRNKGNFPGRFSGRQFSNSRSEMNVSTLELGDSALYLCASSSGGAGNTIYFGEGSWLTVV.

This clonotype was seen a few times. The genes are TRBV7-9 and TRBJ2-2, with a weak D call TRBD1 (6 bases). Germline-derived CDR1 and CDR2 are SEHNR and FQNEAQ (reference sequence). V shed 1 base and J shed 6 bases, with 6 bases lying between them. The CDR3 covers 13 residues. Here the CDR3 reads CASSLDRAGELFF. Written as DNA, the CDR3 is TGTGCCAGCAGCTTAGACAGGGCCGGGGAGCTGTTTTTT.

The chain links TRBV7-9 to TRBJ1-6; 7 bases agree with TRBD1. The CDR3 totals 17 residues. Germline CDR1 SEHNR, CDR2 FQNEAQ (reference sequence). Unmatched junction bases numbered 5, after V lost 3 bases and J lost 0 bases. The CDR3 DNA reads TGTGCCAGCAGCTTTGGACAGGAAAGCTCCTATAATTCACCCCTCCACTTT. Translation: CASSFGQESSYNSPLHF.

There are many counts of this clonotype. The J gene is TRBJ1-5, the V gene TRBV12-3 or TRBV12-4, with D unclear. This CDR3 has 14 residues. Trimming pared 3 bases from V and 4 bases from J, leaving 10 bases between. For the CDR3, the DNA is TGTGCCAGCAGTTTCCGGGGTCCGAATCAGCCCCAGCATTTT. As protein: CASSFRGPNQPQHF.

This clonotype has just a few counts. The chain is built from TRBV5-4 and TRBJ1-1; D perhaps matches TRBD1 (6 bases). The CDR3 is 15 residues long. Germline V gives CDR1 SGHNT, CDR2 YYREEE (reference sequence). The ends were cut back, 0 bases at V and 4 bases at J, with 13 bases in the middle. CDR3 in amino acids: CASSLEGGRSTEAFF. CDR3 DNA: TGTGCCAGCAGCTTGGAGGGGGGACGCTCCACTGAAGCTTTCTTT.

V and J are TRBV1 and TRBJ2-7. TRBV1 is an annotated pseudogene. CDR3 length: 13 residues. The CDR3 loop reads CTSSQLTRFVQYV. The CDR3, as DNA: TGCACCAGCAGCCAACTTACCCGTTTCGTGCAGTACGTC.

The table lists this clonotype with many counts. The chain carries TRBV10-1 and TRBJ2-3; perhaps TRBD2 as D (6 bases). CDR3 length equals 15 residues. Between the trimmed V and J ends, which lost 1 base and 6 bases, there was a span of 14 bases. The germline gives CDR1 WNHNN, CDR2 SYGVQD (reference sequence). This CDR3 is CASSEFSGEADTQYF. For the CDR3, the DNA is TGCGCCAGCAGTGAGTTCTCGGGGGAAGCGGATACGCAGTATTTT.

About this clonotype itself: A much larger clone differs by one base, so this may be a read error. This rearrangement joins TRBV28 to TRBJ2-5; TRBD1 matches at 7 bases. The CDR3 loop spans 12 amino acids. Germline CDR1 reads MDHEN; CDR2 reads SYDVKM. Here the CDR3 reads CASHRGQETLYF. The DNA of the CDR3 is TGTGCCAGCCACAGGGGCCAAGAGACCCTGTACTTC.

Many counts were recorded for this clonotype. The chain recombines TRBV12-5 with TRBJ2-1, with D tentatively TRBD1 or TRBD2 (6 bases each). Germline V lookup: CDR1 LGHNT, CDR2 FRNRAP. The V gene lost 4 bases and the J gene lost 0 bases, with 10 bases spanning the gap. This CDR3 is 15 amino acids long. CDR3 residues: CASGSGGRSYNEQFF. CDR3 nucleotide sequence: TGTGCTAGTGGTTCCGGGGGCCGCTCCTACAATGAGCAGTTCTTC.

At least ten counts were recorded for this clonotype. This chain uses TRBV7-3 with TRBJ1-4; TRBD1 agrees at 9 bases. The length of the CDR3 is 15 residues. Trimming took 3 bases from V and 5 from J; bases not matched to a gene: 4. Germline loops: CDR1 SGHTA, CDR2 FQGTGA. CDR3 in DNA: TGTGCCAGCAGCTTGGGGACAGGGAGGAATGAAAAACTGTTTTTT. Protein: CASSLGTGRNEKLFF.

The CDR3 region has the DNA TGTGCCAGCAGCTTAGTAGGGGGCAGCGAGCAGTACGTC. It codes for CASSLVGGSEQYV. This chain uses TRBV7-9 with TRBJ2-7; 7 positions agree with TRBD1. Germline-derived CDR1 and CDR2 are SEHNR and FQNEAQ (reference sequence). V lost 1 base and J lost 6; bases outside the gene matches: 3. The CDR3 runs 13 residues.

This clonotype appeared a few times. V gene TRBV9 combines with J gene TRBJ2-1; D possibly corresponds to TRBD2 (5 bases). CDR1 SGDLS and CDR2 YYNGEE come from the germline V gene. The CDR3 runs to 14 residues. Trimming took off 0 bases at V and 6 bases at J, with 10 bases between the two ends. Here the CDR3 reads CASSVGPSTNEQFF. The CDR3 DNA reads TGTGCCAGCAGCGTAGGGCCTAGCACCAATGAGCAGTTCTTC.

This clonotype was counted ten times or more. This chain uses TRBV27 with TRBJ2-2; D uncertain. Germline V gene sequence: CDR1 MNHEY, CDR2 SMNVEV (reference sequence). This CDR3 has 13 amino acids. The V end was cut by 5 bases, the J end by 3 bases, with 7 bases between. CDR3 sequence: CASSIADTGELFF. The CDR3 DNA reads TGTGCCAGCAGTATCGCGGACACCGGGGAGCTGTTTTTT.

This clonotype came up many times. V and J are TRBV15 and TRBJ2-4, with TRBD1 matching 11 bases. This CDR3 is built from 18 residues. V trimming: 0 bases; J trimming: 0 bases; junction bases outside the gene matches: 4. Germline V gene sequence: CDR1 LNHNV, CDR2 YYDKDF (reference sequence). CDR3 sequence reads: CATSRDRGQGVAKNIQYF. The DNA for the CDR3 is TGTGCCACCAGCAGAGATAGGGGACAGGGGGTAGCCAAAAACATTCAGTACTTC.

J is TRBJ2-2 and V is TRBV7-3, with D possibly matching TRBD1 (6 bases). Trimming cost V 5 bases and J 6 bases, with 13 bases left between them. The CDR3 totals 14 residues. Germline V gene lookup returns CDR1 SGHTA and CDR2 FQGTGA. The CDR3 here is CASSLYRAPGELFF. The CDR3 DNA sequence: TGTGCCAGCAGCCTTTACAGGGCTCCCGGGGAGCTGTTTTTT.

This clonotype was observed a few times. The V gene is TRBV12-3 or TRBV12-4, the J gene TRBJ1-4; TRBD1 matches at 7 bases. There are 15 residues in the CDR3. Trimming cost V 2 bases and J 6 bases; bases outside gene matches: 6. CDR3 sequence (DNA): TGTGCCAGCAGTTTAAGAGGGGGCGGGCATGAAAAACTGTTTTTT. This sequence encodes CASSLRGGGHEKLFF.

In this sample, this clonotype turned up a few times. The rearrangement joins TRBV7-9 to TRBJ2-5; 9 bases map to TRBD2. The CDR3 loop spans 15 amino acids. J lost 2 bases, V lost 2 bases, and 3 bases had no gene match. Germline V gene sequence: CDR1 SEHNR, CDR2 FQNEAQ (reference sequence). CDR3 in DNA: TGTGCCAGCAGCTTATCTAGCGGGGAACAAGAGACCCAGTACTTC. As protein: CASSLSSGEQETQYF.

This clonotype came up many times. This chain connects TRBV3-1 to TRBJ1-4; no firm D call. From germline, CDR1 is LGHDT and CDR2 YNNKEL (reference sequence). Trimming took off 3 bases at V and 4 bases at J, with 15 bases between the two ends. The CDR3 has 16 amino acids. The CDR3: CASSQNPGRVNEKLFF. The CDR3 coding sequence is TGTGCCAGCAGCCAGAACCCTGGACGGGTTAATGAAAAACTGTTTTTT.

CDR3: CATSSRGLDNNEQFF. CDR3 nucleotides: TGTGCCACCAGTTCTAGGGGGCTAGATAACAATGAGCAGTTCTTC. The chain couples TRBV24-1 to TRBJ2-1, with TRBD1 identical over 7 bases. V was pared by 6 bases and J by 5 bases, with 9 bases of the junction left unmatched. Germline V gene lookup returns CDR1 KGHDR and CDR2 SFDVKD. This CDR3 comprises 15 residues.

The chain carries TRBV2 and TRBJ2-1, with TRBD1 identical over 7 bases. The CDR3 runs 12 residues. The germline CDR1 and CDR2 sequences are SNHLY and FYNNEI. V lost 6 bases to trimming and J lost 10 bases; unmatched junction nucleotides: 6. CDR3 coding DNA: TGTGCCAGCAGAGACAGGGTAGGCGAGCAGTTCTTC. Translating it yields CASRDRVGEQFF.

This clonotype was detected many times. At one of its ends the junction is not consistent with the germline gene, which may arise from a read error. This chain links TRBV12-5 with TRBJ1-1, with 9 bases that match TRBD1. Germline CDR1 LGHNT, CDR2 FRNRAP. The CDR3 totals 13 residues. CDR3 region: CASALTGGTEAFF. CDR3 nucleotides: TGTGCTAGTGCTTTGACAGGGGGCACTGAAGCTTTCTTT.

This clonotype was picked up many times. V is TRBV5-1 and J is TRBJ2-2; D call uncertain. The CDR3 spans 16 residues. V lost 3 bases and J lost 5, with 17 bases in between. Germline lookup yields CDR1 SGHRS and CDR2 YFSETQ. CDR3 protein: CASSWNPATLTGELFF. CDR3 sequence (DNA): TGCGCCAGCAGCTGGAACCCAGCCACGTTGACCGGGGAGCTGTTTTTT.

J is TRBJ2-4 and V is TRBV9; 10 bases are a match to TRBD1. This CDR3 is built from 14 residues. V was pared by 0 bases and J by 6 bases, with 0 bases of the junction left unmatched. Per germline, CDR1 SGDLS and CDR2 YYNGEE. Written as DNA, the CDR3 is TGTGCCAGCAGCGTAGGGACAGGGGGAAACATTCAGTACTTC. Its protein is CASSVGTGGNIQYF.

There are a few counts of this clonotype. V gene TRBV27 combines with J gene TRBJ1-1; tentative D call: TRBD1 (5 bases). There are 12 residues in the CDR3. Germline V gene lookup returns CDR1 MNHEY and CDR2 SMNVEV (reference sequence). V was pared by 8 bases and J by 5 bases, with 12 bases between. In DNA, the CDR3 is TGTGCCAGCGGGGGTAGGAGGACTGAAGCTTTCTTT. Protein product: CASGGRRTEAFF.

The J gene is TRBJ1-1, the V gene TRBV27; TRBD1 agrees at 11 bases. V lost 3 bases, J lost 5 bases, and 5 bases stayed unmatched. CDR3 length: 15 amino acids. Germline loops: CDR1 MNHEY, CDR2 SMNVEV (reference sequence). CDR3 in amino acids: CASSLQDRGRTEAFF. The DNA of the CDR3 is TGTGCCAGCAGTTTGCAGGACAGGGGGCGGACTGAAGCTTTCTTT.

V usage is TRBV29-1 and J usage is TRBJ2-1, with D unresolved. V gave up 7 bases and J gave up 5 bases, with 9 bases separating them. CDR1 SQVTM and CDR2 ANQGSEA come from the germline V gene. The CDR3 is 11 residues long. CDR3 nucleotide sequence: TGCAGCGCCCTGGAGAACAATGAGCAGTTCTTC. This codes for CSALENNEQFF.

This clonotype was counted only a few times. V usage is TRBV7-9 and J usage is TRBJ1-3; D is unresolved. The germline V and J ends were trimmed by 7 bases and 1 base, with 14 bases remaining between them. CDR3 length: 15 amino acids. The germline V gene encodes CDR1 SEHNR and CDR2 FQNEAQ (reference sequence). CDR3 region: CASILSGRSGNTIYF. Written as DNA, the CDR3 is TGTGCCAGCATTCTCTCGGGGAGGTCTGGAAACACCATATATTTT.

This clonotype was found many times. This rearrangement joins TRBV5-5 to TRBJ2-3, with D hard to call. The CDR3 has 16 amino acids. Germline values: CDR1 SGHKS, CDR2 YYEKEE (reference sequence). Trimming left V 0 bases short and J 1 base short, with 12 bases between. The CDR3 DNA reads as TGTGCCAGCAGCTTGGATCTCCCCCGCGGCACAGATACGCAGTATTTT. Residues: CASSLDLPRGTDTQYF.

This clonotype has just a few counts. V is TRBV5-1 and J is TRBJ1-6, with 7 nucleotides matching TRBD1. The CDR3 covers 14 residues. V shed 4 bases, J shed 7 bases, and the junction held 5 bases outside the gene matches. Per the germline V gene, CDR1 is SGHRS and CDR2 is YFSETQ. CDR3 region: CASSQGQENSPLHF. As DNA, the CDR3 is TGCGCCAGCAGCCAAGGACAGGAGAATTCACCCCTCCACTTT.

The chain uses TRBV29-1 and TRBJ2-5, with 8 bases lining up with TRBD2. The CDR3 is made up of 13 amino acids. Germline CDR1 reads SQVTM; CDR2 reads ANQGSEA. Trimming cost V 6 bases and J 7 bases; bases outside gene matches: 10. The CDR3 here is CSVALGLAGTQYF. In nucleotides, the CDR3 is TGCAGCGTGGCTCTCGGGCTAGCGGGGACCCAGTACTTC.